What follows are 29 T cell receptor beta chains derived from one specimen sequenced in a study of Tregs in tolerant kidney transplant recipients. Repertoires were generated with immunoSEQ multiplex PCR, while TCRdb's copy carries only in-frame clones and drops some. The sample includes some 110,000 clones, roughly 92% of them seen just once. The sample taken for sequencing was CD4+ T cells from blood. Receptor source: a human donor in good health.

Notes on this clone: Additional DNA sequences in this sample encode the identical CDR3. The V and J genes are TRBV20-1 and TRBJ1-2; D might be TRBD1 (5 bases). The germline V and J ends were trimmed by 3 bases and 5 bases, with 7 bases remaining between them. The CDR3 runs to 11 residues. Germline lookup yields CDR1 DFQATT and CDR2 SNEGSKA (reference sequence). CDR3 coding DNA: TGCAGTGCTAGCGGACAATATGGCTACACCTTC. Translating gives CSASGQYGYTF.

The chain joins TRBV4-1 to TRBJ2-7; 8 bases fit TRBD1. Germline CDR1 MGHRA, CDR2 YSYEKL. V lost 1 base, J lost 3 bases, and 5 bases stayed unmatched. The CDR3 runs 15 residues. The CDR3 here is CASSQGPTGGYEQYF. The CDR3 DNA is TGCGCCAGCAGCCAAGGGCCAACAGGGGGCTACGAGCAGTACTTC.

The V call is TRBV29-1, the J call TRBJ2-3, with D perhaps given as TRBD1 or TRBD2 (5 bases each). The CDR3 is 12 amino acids. Trimming removed 7 bases from V and 4 bases from J, with 12 bases in between. Germline V CDR1 and CDR2: SQVTM, ANQGSEA. Here the CDR3 reads CSANGGSDTQYF. In DNA, the CDR3 is TGCAGCGCCAATGGGGGTTCAGATACGCAGTATTTT.

V and J are TRBV21-1 and TRBJ1-5. TRBV21-1 is a documented pseudogene. The CDR3 runs 16 residues. DNA for the CDR3: TGTGCCAGCACCCTCGGGGGAATATATAGCAATCAGCCCCAGCATTTT. Protein product: CASTLGGIYSNQPQHF.

This clone showed up just once. A junction end diverges from the germline sequence, so it may reflect a read error. This chain uses TRBV2 with TRBJ1-1; 10 bases fit TRBD1. The CDR3 consists of 13 residues. Germline V CDR1 and CDR2: SNHLY, FYNNEI. This chain's CDR3 is CASRTGGGTEAFF. CDR3 sequence (DNA): TGTGCTAGCAGGACAGGGGGAGGGACTGAAGCTTTCTTT.

The genes are TRBV27 and TRBJ2-7, with a tentative D call TRBD2 (5 bases). Germline V gene data show CDR1 as MNHEY and CDR2 as SMNVEV (reference sequence). Trimming pared 3 bases from V and 6 bases from J, leaving 15 bases between. CDR3 length equals 14 residues. CDR3 nucleotides: TGTGCCAGCAGTTTGCTCATAGGAGGAAGCGAGCAGTACTTC. This translates into CASSLLIGGSEQYF.

The chain has TRBV6-5 and TRBJ1-6, with D perhaps TRBD1 (5 bases). Trimming left V 0 bases short and J 5 bases short, with 11 bases between. The CDR3 is 16 residues long. Germline V lookup: CDR1 MNHEY, CDR2 SVGAGI. The CDR3 region has the DNA TGTGCCAGCAGTTACTCGGAGGGGACGCATAATTCACCCCTCCACTTT. This gives the protein CASSYSEGTHNSPLHF.

This chain uses TRBV5-1 with TRBJ2-5, with no clear D. This CDR3 is built from 14 residues. The germline V and J ends were trimmed by 5 bases and 1 base, with 12 bases remaining between them. Per germline, CDR1 SGHRS and CDR2 YFSETQ. CDR3 bases: TGCGCCAGCAGTGCTCGGGTCTCCCAAGAGACCCAGTACTTC. Protein product: CASSARVSQETQYF.

CDR3 in DNA: TGTGCCAGCAGCCCCGACCGAACAGTGGAAGTCAATGGCTACACCTTC. Its translation: CASSPDRTVEVNGYTF. The gene calls are TRBV5-6 and TRBJ1-2, with D hard to call. Germline loops: CDR1 SGHDT, CDR2 YYEEEE. The CDR3 loop spans 16 amino acids. V lost 4 bases and J 6 bases, leaving 22 bases between the germline ends. The full variable domain, in which reference TRBV5-6 and TRBJ1-2 provide the parts outside the CDR3, is DAGVTQSPTHLIKTRGQQVTLRCSPKSGHDTVSWYQQALGQGPQFIFQYYEEEERQRGNFPDRFSGHQFPNYSSELNVNALLLGDSALYLCASSPDRTVEVNGYTFGSGTRLTVV.

The J gene is TRBJ2-3, the V gene TRBV2; 13 bases agree with TRBD2. V shed 4 bases and J 9 bases; nucleotides not matched to a gene: 10. The CDR3 totals 16 residues. The germline V gene encodes CDR1 SNHLY and CDR2 FYNNEI. The CDR3 here is CASSGLGTSGAYTQYF. The CDR3 bases are TGTGCCAGCAGTGGCTTAGGGACTAGCGGGGCATACACGCAGTATTTT.

The chain joins TRBV9 to TRBJ2-4, with D possibly called TRBD1 or TRBD2 (5 bases each). In germline, CDR1 is SGDLS, CDR2 YYNGEE. V dropped 2 bases and J dropped 3 bases, with 15 bases sitting between them. This CDR3 has 16 amino acids. The CDR3 coding sequence is TGTGCCAGCAGCGTTGGGGCCCGGGGTGTCAAAAACATTCAGTACTTC. Amino acid sequence: CASSVGARGVKNIQYF.

The genes are TRBV23-1 and TRBJ1-1, with a possible D match to TRBD1 (6 bases). TRBV23-1 falls under the ORF class, with uncertain function. This CDR3 has 18 residues. V was pared by 1 base and J by 0 bases, with 18 bases between. CDR3 sequence reads: CASSQYGDTQRLNTEAFF. CDR3 bases: TGCGCCAGCAGTCAATATGGGGACACACAACGGTTGAACACTGAAGCTTTCTTT.

The V and J genes are TRBV5-6 and TRBJ1-2; D is undetermined. Between the trimmed V and J ends, which lost 4 bases and 5 bases, there was a span of 9 bases. CDR1 SGHDT and CDR2 YYEEEE come from the germline V gene. The CDR3 extends over 12 amino acids. The CDR3 region is CASSPGGYGYTF. Written as DNA, the CDR3 is TGTGCCAGCAGCCCCGGAGGGTATGGCTACACCTTC.

The chain carries TRBV6-5 and TRBJ1-2; TRBD1 matches at 12 bases. CDR1 is MNHEY, CDR2 SVGAGI, per germline. Germline trimming cut 4 bases from V and 10 bases from J; bases unmatched to any gene: 7. The CDR3 runs to 14 residues. Here the CDR3 DNA reads TGTGCCAGCAGTTGGGACAGGGGGCGCCTGGTCTACACCTTC. Residues: CASSWDRGRLVYTF.

J is TRBJ2-2 and V is TRBV27; TRBD2 aligns across 9 bases. This CDR3 has 13 residues. J gave up 7 bases and V 6 bases, and 3 bases lay outside the gene matches. Per the germline V gene, CDR1 is MNHEY and CDR2 is SMNVEV (reference sequence). The CDR3 DNA is TGTGCCAGCAGGCTAGCGGGATACGGGGAGCTGTTTTTT. Translating it yields CASRLAGYGELFF.

This clone was seen only once. This rearrangement joins TRBV5-1 to TRBJ1-4, with D tentatively TRBD1 (5 bases). Germline V gives CDR1 SGHRS, CDR2 YFSETQ. This CDR3 has 14 residues. V lost 4 bases to trimming and J lost 4 bases, with 11 bases between them. DNA for the CDR3: TGCGCCAGCAGCCAAGGGGACGGTAATGAAAAACTGTTTTTT. Translated: CASSQGDGNEKLFF.

This clone is a singleton in its sample. The chain is built from TRBV2 and TRBJ1-1, with 7 bases fitting TRBD1. CDR3 length: 13 residues. J gave up 5 bases and V 8 bases, and 8 bases lay outside the gene matches. CDR1 is SNHLY and CDR2 is FYNNEI in the germline V gene. The CDR3, as DNA: TGTGCCAGCCGAGACAGGGTACGAACTGAAGCTTTCTTT. As protein: CASRDRVRTEAFF. Based on the CDR3 plus reference TRBV2 and TRBJ1-1, the full variable domain is EPEVTQTPSHQVTQMGQEVILRCVPISNHLYFYWYRQILGQKVEFLVSFYNNEISEKSEIFDDQFSVERPDGSNFTLKIRSTKLEDSAMYFCASRDRVRTEAFFGQGTRLTVV.

This clone was seen once. The chain has TRBV19 and TRBJ1-3; D gene unclear. Germline lookup yields CDR1 LNHDA and CDR2 SQIVND (reference sequence). Trimming left V 6 bases short and J 2 bases short, with 23 bases between. This CDR3 has 18 amino acids. DNA for the CDR3: TGTGCCAGTAGCCCGACCCTTGGCAGACTTGCTGCTGGAAACACCATATATTTT. This translates into CASSPTLGRLAAGNTIYF.

The table lists this clone with a count of one. In nucleotides, the CDR3 is TGCGCCAGCAGCCGGGAAACTAGGAACAATGAGCAGTTCTTC. It is translated as CASSRETRNNEQFF. The V call is TRBV4-1, the J call TRBJ2-1; weak D call: TRBD2 (5 bases). In germline, CDR1 is MGHRA, CDR2 YSYEKL. CDR3 length equals 14 residues. Trimming took 4 bases from V and 5 from J, leaving 12 bases between them.

The chain couples TRBV5-1 to TRBJ1-1, with no clear D. The ends were cut back, 2 bases at V and 1 base at J, with 15 bases in the middle. This CDR3 has 16 amino acids. Germline CDR1 is SGHRS and CDR2 is YFSETQ. The CDR3 protein is CASSFGKTKANTEAFF. For the CDR3, the DNA is TGCGCCAGCAGCTTCGGCAAGACAAAAGCGAACACTGAAGCTTTCTTT.

The chain is built from TRBV11-2 and TRBJ2-3; TRBD2 agrees at 7 bases. V dropped 5 bases and J dropped 0; count of bases not matched to a gene: 2. CDR3 length: 14 amino acids. Germline CDR1 SGHAT, CDR2 FQNNGV. This CDR3 is CASSPGGSTDTQYF. The DNA of the CDR3 is TGTGCCAGCAGCCCGGGGGGTAGCACAGATACGCAGTATTTT.

The chain joins TRBV5-6 to TRBJ2-7, with unresolved D. Germline V lookup: CDR1 SGHDT, CDR2 YYEEEE. The CDR3 runs 16 residues. Trimming shortened V by 2 bases and J by 4 bases, and 19 bases separated the two germline ends. The CDR3 DNA is TGTGCCAGCAGCTTTGTTGCTCTCATCTCTTTATACGAGCAGTACTTC. It translates to CASSFVALISLYEQYF.

This rearrangement joins TRBV7-3 to TRBJ2-2; D possibly corresponds to TRBD2 (5 bases). The CDR3 runs 12 residues. CDR1 and CDR2 from the germline V gene are SGHTA and FQGTGA. The V end lost 5 bases, the J end lost 6 bases, and 7 bases lay between the germline ends. CDR3 in DNA: TGTGCCAGCAGCCCCGGGGCCGGGGAGCTGTTTTTT. Its protein product is CASSPGAGELFF.

The V gene is TRBV28, the J gene TRBJ1-2; weak D call: TRBD1 (5 bases). CDR3 size: 13 residues. Germline V gives CDR1 MDHEN, CDR2 SYDVKM. Trimming pared 6 bases from V and 8 bases from J, leaving 16 bases between. CDR3 loop: CASRPPGRSGYTF. The CDR3 DNA reads as TGTGCCAGCAGGCCCCCAGGGCGAAGCGGCTACACCTTC.

The V gene is TRBV4-1, the J gene TRBJ2-5; no clear D. The CDR3 loop spans 13 amino acids. Germline CDR1 MGHRA, CDR2 YSYEKL. The germline V and J ends were trimmed by 2 bases and 2 bases, with 6 bases remaining between them. The CDR3, as DNA: TGCGCCAGCAGCCAAAGACGGCAAGAGACCCAGTACTTC. This gives the protein CASSQRRQETQYF.

V usage is TRBV7-8 and J usage is TRBJ2-1; TRBD2 agrees at 12 bases. CDR1 SGHVS and CDR2 FQNEAQ come from the germline V gene. CDR3 length: 16 amino acids. J gave up 4 bases and V 4 bases, and 5 bases lay outside the gene matches. CDR3: CASSSLLAGGYNEQFF. The DNA for the CDR3 is TGTGCCAGCAGCTCCCTCCTAGCGGGGGGGTACAATGAGCAGTTCTTC. The full variable domain, rest sourced from reference TRBV7-8 and TRBJ2-1, is GAGVSQSPRYKVAKRGQDVALRCDPISGHVSLFWYQQALGQGPEFLTYFQNEAQLDKSGLPSDRFFAERPEGSVSTLKIQRTQQEDSAVYLCASSSLLAGGYNEQFFGPGTRLTVL.

The genes are TRBV2 and TRBJ1-5; a possible D gene is TRBD1 (6 bases). The CDR3 totals 16 residues. V was pared by 6 bases and J by 3 bases, with 18 bases between. Germline V gene lookup returns CDR1 SNHLY and CDR2 FYNNEI. In DNA form, the CDR3 reads TGTGCCAGCAGGGCCCCGGACAGAACATTCAATCAGCCCCAGCATTTT. Encoded protein: CASRAPDRTFNQPQHF.

The genes are TRBV7-8 and TRBJ2-2; D is possibly TRBD1 (6 bases). CDR1 is SGHVS, CDR2 FQNEAQ, per germline. V lost 3 bases, J lost 0 bases, and 11 bases lay in between. This CDR3 region has 16 residues. The CDR3 loop reads CASSFGGLANTGELFF. CDR3 nucleotides: TGTGCCAGCAGCTTTGGGGGCCTCGCGAACACCGGGGAGCTGTTTTTT.

The J gene is TRBJ2-1, the V gene TRBV6-1; D is ambiguous. V gave up 5 bases and J gave up 0 bases, with 11 bases separating them. This CDR3 comprises 15 residues. Germline-derived CDR1 and CDR2 are MNHNS and SASEGT. The CDR3 loop is CASSIRANSYNEQFF. The CDR3 nucleotides read TGTGCCAGCAGTATCCGGGCCAACTCCTACAATGAGCAGTTCTTC.